The 32 T cell receptor beta chains given below trace back to one sample, sequenced in a study of neoadjuvant anti-PD-1 for oral cavity cancer. Time point denoted: after neoadjuvant nivolumab, at surgical resection. Assay used: immunoSEQ multiplex PCR; TCRdb lists only in-frame clones, some missing. Of approximately 8,800 clones in the sample, under 70% are singletons; the top ten hold around 4%. The sequencing here drew on PBMCs, taken after nivolumab (anti-PD-1) treatment. These receptors were obtained from a person aged 35-79 years with oral cavity squamous cell carcinoma.

About this clone: An end of the junction differs from the germline gene, which may be a read error. The chain employs TRBV7-2 and TRBJ2-7; 9 bases fit TRBD2. Germline CDR1 is SGHTA and CDR2 is FQGNSA. There are 15 residues in the CDR3. CDR3 in amino acids: CASNLLAGPYYEQYF. CDR3 bases: TGTGCCAGCAACTTACTAGCGGGCCCCTACTACGAGCAGTACTTC.

This clone was observed a few times. V is TRBV5-4 and J is TRBJ2-3; 7 nucleotides line up with TRBD2. V trimming: 4 bases; J trimming: 0 bases; junction bases outside the gene matches: 11. The CDR3 runs to 17 residues. CDR1 is SGHNT, CDR2 YYREEE, per germline (reference sequence). The chain's CDR3 is CASSPELLAPSTDTQYF. In nucleotides, the CDR3 is TGTGCCAGCAGCCCCGAGTTACTAGCGCCAAGCACAGATACGCAGTATTTT.

This rearrangement joins TRBV27 to TRBJ1-2, with TRBD1 as a possible D gene (5 bases). CDR1 MNHEY and CDR2 SMNVEV come from the germline V gene (reference sequence). Trimming left V 2 bases short and J 6 bases short, with 16 bases between. CDR3 size: 15 residues. The CDR3 DNA is TGTGCCAGCAGTTTAGGATATCGGGGGAGGGATGGCTACACCTTC. This translates into CASSLGYRGRDGYTF.

There are a few counts of this clone. The V gene is TRBV12-5, the J gene TRBJ1-1, with TRBD1 matching 9 bases. This CDR3 spans 14 amino acids. Germline V gene data show CDR1 as LGHNT and CDR2 as FRNRAP. V dropped 0 bases and J dropped 8; count of bases not matched to a gene: 4. DNA for the CDR3: TGTGCTAGTGGTTTGGTCGGACAGGGGAAGGAAGCTTTCTTT. The encoded protein is CASGLVGQGKEAFF. The whole variable domain, filled in from reference TRBV12-5 and TRBJ1-1, reads DARVTQTPRHKVTEMGQEVTMRCQPILGHNTVFWYRQTMMQGLELLAYFRNRAPLDDSGMPKDRFSAEMPDATLATLKIQPSEPRDSAVYFCASGLVGQGKEAFFGQGTRLTVV.

The chain uses TRBV7-2 and TRBJ1-6; 7 bases match TRBD1. V shed 2 bases and J 10 bases; nucleotides not matched to a gene: 5. There are 14 residues in the CDR3. The V gene's germline CDR1 is SGHTA and CDR2 FQGNSA. The CDR3, as DNA: TGTGCCAGCAGCTTAAGACAGGGAAGCTCACCCCTCCACTTT. Its protein product is CASSLRQGSSPLHF.

The chain uses TRBV7-9 and TRBJ2-1; maybe TRBD2 (6 bases). Germline-derived CDR1 and CDR2 are SEHNR and FQNEAQ (reference sequence). The V end lost 5 bases, the J end lost 0 bases, and 20 bases lay between the germline ends. There are 18 residues in the CDR3. CDR3 DNA sequence: TGTGCCAGCAGCCTAGAGGGGTTCACGGGGGACTCCTACAATGAGCAGTTCTTC. It yields the protein CASSLEGFTGDSYNEQFF. Supplemented by reference TRBV7-9 and TRBJ2-1, the full variable domain reads DTGVSQNPRHKITKRGQNVTFRCDPISEHNRLYWYRQTLGQGPEFLTYFQNEAQLEKSRLLSDRFSAERPKGSFSTLEIQRTEQGDSAMYLCASSLEGFTGDSYNEQFFGPGTRLTVL.

The chain employs TRBV5-6 and TRBJ2-3; tentative D call: TRBD1 (6 bases). Trimming stripped 0 bases from V and 4 bases from J, with 15 bases between. Germline CDR1 and CDR2: SGHDT and YYEEEE. The CDR3 has 16 amino acids. The chain's CDR3 is CASSLVSFRGADTQYF. CDR3 sequence (DNA): TGTGCCAGCAGCTTGGTCTCGTTCAGGGGTGCAGATACGCAGTATTTT. The full variable domain, in which reference TRBV5-6 and TRBJ2-3 provide the parts outside the CDR3, is DAGVTQSPTHLIKTRGQQVTLRCSPKSGHDTVSWYQQALGQGPQFIFQYYEEEERQRGNFPDRFSGHQFPNYSSELNVNALLLGDSALYLCASSLVSFRGADTQYFGPGTRLTVL.

The CDR3 loop reads CASSGFTGELFF. The CDR3 DNA reads as TGCGCCAGCAGCGGGTTCACCGGGGAGCTGTTTTTT. The rearrangement uses TRBV5-1 and TRBJ2-2; the D is unclear. CDR3 size: 12 residues. Germline V gives CDR1 SGHRS, CDR2 YFSETQ. V gave up 4 bases and J gave up 4 bases, with 5 bases separating them. Filled out from reference TRBV5-1 and TRBJ2-2, the complete variable domain reads KAGVTQTPRYLIKTRGQQVTLSCSPISGHRSVSWYQQTPGQGLQFLFEYFSETQRNKGNFPGRFSGRQFSNSRSEMNVSTLELGDSALYLCASSGFTGELFFGEGSRLTVL.

The CDR3 DNA sequence: TGTGCCAGCAGTGAAGGCGGGCAGGGGAATGAAAAACTGTTTTTT. It is translated as CASSEGGQGNEKLFF. The chain combines TRBV2 with TRBJ1-4; weak D call: TRBD1 (6 bases). The CDR3 consists of 15 residues. V was pared by 1 base and J by 5 bases, with 11 bases between. Germline loops: CDR1 SNHLY, CDR2 FYNNEI.

The chain uses TRBV19 and TRBJ1-2; no firm D call. The CDR3 has 11 residues. Germline V gene lookup returns CDR1 LNHDA and CDR2 SQIVND (reference sequence). With 10 bases removed from V and 2 bases from J, the gap between germline ends came to 8 bases. CDR3 sequence (DNA): TGTGCCACTACGTGGAACTATGGCTACACCTTC. This translates into CATTWNYGYTF.

The gene calls are TRBV19 and TRBJ1-5; D gene unclear. Germline loops: CDR1 LNHDA, CDR2 SQIVND (reference sequence). The CDR3 extends over 14 amino acids. V lost 8 bases and J 2 bases, leaving 13 bases between the germline ends. CDR3 loop: CASSRSRGNQPQHF. The CDR3 DNA is TGTGCCAGTTCCAGGTCGAGGGGCAATCAGCCCCAGCATTTT.

This rearrangement joins TRBV6-1 to TRBJ2-7; TRBD2 is a possible D gene (5 bases). Germline V gene sequence: CDR1 MNHNS, CDR2 SASEGT. The V end lost 1 base, the J end lost 6 bases, and 13 bases lay between the germline ends. This CDR3 is built from 14 residues. The CDR3 region is CASSEGEEAAEQYF. CDR3 DNA: TGTGCCAGCAGTGAAGGTGAGGAGGCAGCCGAGCAGTACTTC.

The chain carries TRBV30 and TRBJ1-1; D not certain. Germline assignment: CDR1 GTSNPN and CDR2 SVGIG (reference sequence). V was shortened by 3 bases and J by 1 base, with 12 bases between the two germline ends. The CDR3 sequence is 14 residues long. The chain's CDR3 is CAWSPGPENTEAFF. The CDR3 region has the DNA TGTGCCTGGAGCCCTGGACCCGAGAACACTGAAGCTTTCTTT.

This clone was detected only a few times. The chain is built from TRBV7-9 and TRBJ1-1; D call uncertain. CDR3 size: 14 residues. Germline CDR1 and CDR2: SEHNR and FQNEAQ (reference sequence). V lost 1 base to trimming and J lost 8 bases, with 14 bases between them. CDR3 DNA sequence: TGTGCCAGCAGCTTAGACGGGAGGGCGACGGAAGCTTTCTTT. Translation: CASSLDGRATEAFF.

V gene TRBV7-3 combines with J gene TRBJ2-2; D remains unclear. V lost 2 bases to trimming and J lost 7 bases, with 11 bases between them. Germline V gene lookup returns CDR1 SGHTA and CDR2 FQGTGA. The CDR3 extends over 14 amino acids. The CDR3 DNA reads TGTGCCAGCAGCTTAGCAGGTTCCTTCGGGGAGCTGTTTTTT. Translating gives CASSLAGSFGELFF.

The CDR3 protein is CSAQQDGAKNIQYF. CDR3 sequence (DNA): TGCAGCGCTCAACAGGACGGAGCCAAAAACATTCAGTACTTC. The genes are TRBV29-1 and TRBJ2-4, with D possibly matching TRBD1 (5 bases). The CDR3 loop spans 14 amino acids. Trimming shortened V by 7 bases and J by 0 bases, and 13 bases separated the two germline ends. CDR1 and CDR2 from the germline V gene are SQVTM and ANQGSEA.

The chain uses TRBV6-6 and TRBJ1-5; D remains unclear. The germline gives CDR1 MNHNY, CDR2 SVGAGI (reference sequence). The CDR3 runs to 14 residues. The V end was cut by 0 bases, the J end by 4 bases, with 7 bases between. The CDR3 sequence: CASSYSKVNQPQHF. DNA for the CDR3: TGTGCCAGCAGTTACTCGAAAGTTAATCAGCCCCAGCATTTT.

The chain uses TRBV6-6 and TRBJ1-1; 8 bases are a match to TRBD1. J was trimmed by 0 bases and V by 2 bases; bases with no gene match: 5. This CDR3 has 16 residues. Germline values: CDR1 MNHNY, CDR2 SVGAGI (reference sequence). CDR3 sequence (DNA): TGTGCCAGCAGTTACCCCACAGGGGGATTGAACACTGAAGCTTTCTTT. Translating it yields CASSYPTGGLNTEAFF.

This clone was counted a few times. This chain uses TRBV4-1 with TRBJ1-2; weak D call: TRBD1 (6 bases). Trimming pared 0 bases from V and 2 bases from J, leaving 10 bases between. Germline V lookup: CDR1 MGHRA, CDR2 YSYEKL. The CDR3 spans 15 residues. CDR3: CASSQERTVNYGYTF. Written as DNA, the CDR3 is TGCGCCAGCAGCCAAGAGAGGACAGTGAACTATGGCTACACCTTC.

The genes are TRBV7-2 and TRBJ1-2; 8 positions agree with TRBD1. Trimming took 1 base from V and 7 from J; bases not matched to a gene: 2. Germline values: CDR1 SGHTA, CDR2 FQGNSA. This CDR3 contains 13 residues. Here the CDR3 DNA reads TGTGCCAGCAGCTTAGACAGGGGGGTTGGCTACACCTTC. It encodes CASSLDRGVGYTF.

For this clone: The germline gene is not matched at one end of the junction; a read error may be the cause. The chain recombines TRBV11-2 with TRBJ2-1; the D gene could be TRBD1 or TRBD2 (6 bases each). The CDR3 has 15 amino acids. Germline CDR1 SGHAT, CDR2 FQNNGV. CDR3 residues: CASSLGGGTYNEQFF. The CDR3 DNA reads as TGTGCCAGCAGTTTAGGGGGAGGAACCTACAATGAGCAGTTCTTC. Full variable domain (missing parts from reference TRBV11-2 and TRBJ2-1): EAGVAQSPRYKIIEKRQSVAFWCNPISGHATLYWYQQILGQGPKLLIQFQNNGVVDDSQLPKDRFSAERLKGVDSTLKIQPAKLEDSAVYLCASSLGGGTYNEQFFGPGTRLTVL.

A few counts support this clone. This chain uses TRBV4-1 with TRBJ2-1; the D is unclear. The ends were cut back, 2 bases at V and 4 bases at J, with 6 bases in the middle. The CDR3 runs 13 residues. The germline V gene has CDR1 MGHRA and CDR2 YSYEKL. The CDR3 DNA follows: TGCGCCAGCAGCCAACCAAGTTACAATGAGCAGTTCTTC. Translation gives CASSQPSYNEQFF.

This chain joins TRBV28 and TRBJ1-5; D might be TRBD1 (5 bases). V lost 4 bases to trimming and J lost 3 bases, with 13 bases between them. The CDR3 consists of 15 residues. Germline V CDR1 and CDR2: MDHEN, SYDVKM. CDR3 in DNA: TGTGCCAGCAGTTCCGGCGGGGGACCCAATCAGCCCCAGCATTTT. Its translation is CASSSGGGPNQPQHF.

This clone has just one count. The rearrangement uses TRBV6-1 and TRBJ1-1; D remains ambiguous. CDR3 size: 11 residues. Germline V gene data show CDR1 as MNHNS and CDR2 as SASEGT. V was clipped by 3 bases and J by 11 bases, with 10 bases between them. The CDR3 DNA reads as TGTGCCAGCAGTGATTATCGAAGGGCTTTCTTT. This translates into CASSDYRRAFF.

The J gene is TRBJ2-7, the V gene TRBV7-9; the match to TRBD2 covers 7 bases. This CDR3 comprises 14 residues. Germline V gene data show CDR1 as SEHNR and CDR2 as FQNEAQ (reference sequence). The ends lost 6 bases at V and 6 bases at J; junction bases unmatched: 11. For the CDR3, the DNA is TGTGCCAGCAGTGAAGTGGGAGGGCGGCTCGAGCAGTACTTC. Translated, it gives CASSEVGGRLEQYF.

The chain uses TRBV30 and TRBJ2-7, with 7 bases aligning to TRBD1. The CDR3 runs to 17 residues. V was pared by 4 bases and J by 1 base, with 16 bases of the junction left unmatched. The germline V gene encodes CDR1 GTSNPN and CDR2 SVGIG (reference sequence). The CDR3 nucleotides read TGTGCCTGGAAAACAACAGGGGCCCCTCTTCCTTCCTACGAGCAGTACTTC. Translated, it gives CAWKTTGAPLPSYEQYF. The full variable domain, its missing parts supplied by reference TRBV30 and TRBJ2-7, is SQTIHQWPATLVQPVGSPLSLECTVEGTSNPNLYWYRQAAGRGLQLLFYSVGIGQISSEVPQNLSASRPQDRQFILSSKKLLLSDSGFYLCAWKTTGAPLPSYEQYFGPGTRLTVT.

This chain uses TRBV11-1 with TRBJ1-2; 7 nucleotides agree with TRBD1. The CDR3 totals 13 residues. V lost 4 bases, J lost 6 bases, and 5 bases stayed unmatched. CDR1 SGHAT and CDR2 FQDESV come from the germline V gene (reference sequence). DNA for the CDR3: TGTGCCAGCAGCTCCACAGGGGATAATGGCTACACCTTC. Translation gives CASSSTGDNGYTF.

This chain uses TRBV2 with TRBJ2-3; 7 bases fit TRBD2. The V gene's germline CDR1 is SNHLY and CDR2 FYNNEI. The junction had 11 bases not matched to a gene; V was cut back by 4 bases and J by 7 bases. There are 15 residues in the CDR3. CDR3: CASSGKLASLNTQYF. DNA of the CDR3: TGTGCCAGCAGTGGGAAACTAGCGAGTCTCAATACGCAGTATTTT.

This clone has only a few counts. This chain joins TRBV6-4 and TRBJ1-2, with D possibly TRBD1 on 6 matching bases. The CDR3 sequence is 13 residues long. V gave up 3 bases and J gave up 8 bases, with 13 bases separating them. Per the germline V gene, CDR1 is MRHNA and CDR2 is SNTAGT. For the CDR3, the DNA is TGTGCCAGCAGTGAGAACAGGGAGGGCGGCTACACCTTC. As protein: CASSENREGGYTF.

For the CDR3, the DNA is TGTGCCAGCAGCCCCTTGTCCAGGGGGCGCGTTGAAAAACTGTTTTTT. Residues: CASSPLSRGRVEKLFF. The J gene is TRBJ1-4, the V gene TRBV11-2, with 8 bases aligning to TRBD1. The CDR3 has 16 residues. Germline loops: CDR1 SGHAT, CDR2 FQNNGV. V was pared by 5 bases and J by 7 bases, with 12 bases of the junction left unmatched. The entire variable domain, with the rest obtained from reference TRBV11-2 and TRBJ1-4, is as follows: EAGVAQSPRYKIIEKRQSVAFWCNPISGHATLYWYQQILGQGPKLLIQFQNNGVVDDSQLPKDRFSAERLKGVDSTLKIQPAKLEDSAVYLCASSPLSRGRVEKLFFGSGTQLSVL.

CDR3 region: CASRGGTAYTGELFF. CDR3 in DNA: TGTGCCAGCAGGGGCGGGACAGCCTACACCGGGGAGCTGTTTTTT. The V gene is TRBV7-9, the J gene TRBJ2-2; a weak D match, TRBD1 (7 bases). This CDR3 has 15 residues. V lost 6 bases and J lost 3, with 14 bases in between. Germline assignment: CDR1 SEHNR and CDR2 FQNEAQ (reference sequence). The full variable domain, completed using reference TRBV7-9 and TRBJ2-2, is DTGVSQNPRHKITKRGQNVTFRCDPISEHNRLYWYRQTLGQGPEFLTYFQNEAQLEKSRLLSDRFSAERPKGSFSTLEIQRTEQGDSAMYLCASRGGTAYTGELFFGEGSRLTVL.

This chain connects TRBV21-1 to TRBJ1-5; TRBD1, as called in the table, went unchecked against the DNA. TRBV21-1 is described as a pseudogene. The CDR3 has 19 residues. CDR3 sequence: CASSKVVDSRQGVNQPQHF. Here the CDR3 DNA reads TGTGCCAGCAGCAAAGTGGTCGACTCGAGACAGGGTGTCAATCAGCCCCAGCATTTT.